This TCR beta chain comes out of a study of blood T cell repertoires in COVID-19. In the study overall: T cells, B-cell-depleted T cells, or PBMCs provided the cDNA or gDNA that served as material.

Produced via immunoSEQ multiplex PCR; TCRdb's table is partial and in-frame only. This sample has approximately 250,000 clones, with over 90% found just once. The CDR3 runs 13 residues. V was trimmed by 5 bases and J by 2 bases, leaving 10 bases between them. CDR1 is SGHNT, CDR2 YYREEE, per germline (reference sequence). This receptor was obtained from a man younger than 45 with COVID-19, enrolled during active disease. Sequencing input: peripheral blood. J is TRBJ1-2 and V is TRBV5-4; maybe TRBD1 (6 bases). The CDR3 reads CASRSTGNYGYTF. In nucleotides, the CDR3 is TGTGCCAGCAGGTCAACAGGGAACTATGGCTACACCTTC.